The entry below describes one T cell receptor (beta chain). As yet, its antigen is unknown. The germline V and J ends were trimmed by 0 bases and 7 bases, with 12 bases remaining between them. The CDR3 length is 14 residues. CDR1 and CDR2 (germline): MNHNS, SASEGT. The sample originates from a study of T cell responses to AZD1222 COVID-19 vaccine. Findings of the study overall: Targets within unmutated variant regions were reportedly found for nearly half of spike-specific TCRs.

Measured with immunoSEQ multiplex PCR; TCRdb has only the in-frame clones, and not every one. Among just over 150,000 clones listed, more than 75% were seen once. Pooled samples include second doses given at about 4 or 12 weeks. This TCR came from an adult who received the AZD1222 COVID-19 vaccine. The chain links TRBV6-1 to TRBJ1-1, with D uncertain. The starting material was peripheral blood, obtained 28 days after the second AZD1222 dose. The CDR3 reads CASSEAPTAIEAFF. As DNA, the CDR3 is TGTGCCAGCAGTGAAGCGCCCACAGCGATTGAAGCTTTCTTT.